Below, 15 T cell receptor beta chains from the same sample are listed, as sequenced in a study of CD8+ T cells in alopecia areata. cDNA prepared by RNA extraction and subsequent reverse transcription served as the template for sequencing. Using immunoSEQ multiplex PCR, the repertoire was profiled, and TCRdb retains in-frame clones only, with some absent. The sample shows 120,000 or so clones, around 63% of them seen only once. Treatment here: oral pan-JAK inhibitor, 5-10 mg twice daily. The source material was CD4+ T cells sorted from blood, sampled at week 4, from a patient treated with tofacitinib. The receptors here all came from a human donor with alopecia areata.

Here the CDR3 DNA reads TGCGCCAGCAGCCAAGGGGCTTTGCGGGGCGAGGGCCGCAAGCGTCAGCCCCAGCATTTT. Its protein is CASSQGALRGEGRKRQPQHF. The chain employs TRBV4-1 and TRBJ1-5; a weak D match, TRBD1 (5 bases). V shed 1 base and J shed 6 bases, with 28 bases lying between them. The CDR3 is 20 residues long. CDR1 MGHRA and CDR2 YSYEKL come from the germline V gene.

The rearrangement uses TRBV5-1 and TRBJ2-5; 11 nucleotides match TRBD2. Germline CDR1 and CDR2: SGHRS and YFSETQ. The CDR3 has 17 residues. V trimming: 0 bases; J trimming: 1 base; junction bases outside the gene matches: 5. The DNA for the CDR3 is TGCGCCAGCAGCTTGGGGCGCGGGACTAGCGGCCAAGAGACCCAGTACTTC. Translating gives CASSLGRGTSGQETQYF.

The genes are TRBV7-3 and TRBJ2-3; D is ambiguous. CDR1 is SGHTA and CDR2 is FQGTGA in the germline V gene. V lost 5 bases to trimming and J lost 6 bases, with 30 bases between them. The CDR3 has 19 residues. CDR3: CASSQTSPSDAVGLDTQYF. As DNA, the CDR3 is TGTGCCAGCAGCCAAACGTCGCCGAGTGACGCCGTTGGTTTGGATACGCAGTATTTT.

The chain links TRBV5-6 to TRBJ2-6, with unresolved D. The CDR3 covers 14 residues. V was shortened by 1 base and J by 0 bases, with 2 bases between the two germline ends. Germline loops: CDR1 SGHDT, CDR2 YYEEEE. CDR3 protein: CASSLYSGANVLTF. The CDR3 coding sequence is TGTGCCAGCAGCTTGTACTCTGGGGCCAACGTCCTGACTTTC. The variable domain in full, completed from reference TRBV5-6 and TRBJ2-6, reads DAGVTQSPTHLIKTRGQQVTLRCSPKSGHDTVSWYQQALGQGPQFIFQYYEEEERQRGNFPDRFSGHQFPNYSSELNVNALLLGDSALYLCASSLYSGANVLTFGAGSRLTVL.

The V and J genes are TRBV6-5 and TRBJ2-7, with D uncertain. V was trimmed by 5 bases and J by 2 bases, leaving 16 bases between them. CDR1 and CDR2 (germline): MNHEY, SVGAGI. The CDR3 has 15 residues. The CDR3 nucleotides are TGTGCCAGCAGTCAGACCGACAAACCACCCTACGAGCAGTACTTC. Its translation: CASSQTDKPPYEQYF.

The V and J genes are TRBV5-1 and TRBJ2-3; no reliable D call. Germline V gene sequence: CDR1 SGHRS, CDR2 YFSETQ. V gave up 4 bases and J gave up 4 bases, with 13 bases separating them. This CDR3 contains 14 residues. Here the CDR3 DNA reads TGCGCCAGCAGCATCCGGGCTGGCCCAGATACGCAGTATTTT. It yields the protein CASSIRAGPDTQYF. Filled out from reference TRBV5-1 and TRBJ2-3, the complete variable domain reads KAGVTQTPRYLIKTRGQQVTLSCSPISGHRSVSWYQQTPGQGLQFLFEYFSETQRNKGNFPGRFSGRQFSNSRSEMNVSTLELGDSALYLCASSIRAGPDTQYFGPGTRLTVL.

V usage is TRBV27 and J usage is TRBJ1-3; D is uncertain. The V end was cut by 8 bases, the J end by 0 bases, with 2 bases between. The CDR3 covers 11 residues. CDR1 and CDR2 from the germline V gene are MNHEY and SMNVEV (reference sequence). This CDR3 is CASGSGNTIYF. CDR3 nucleotides: TGTGCCAGCGGCTCTGGAAACACCATATATTTT.

In this sample, this clone turned up once. The DNA for the CDR3 is TGTGCCAGTAGTATGAGGAACAGGGTAGGGACCCAGTACTTC. Translating gives CASSMRNRVGTQYF. This rearrangement joins TRBV19 to TRBJ2-5; D may be TRBD1 (6 bases). Germline CDR1 reads LNHDA; CDR2 reads SQIVND (reference sequence). The V and J ends lost 3 bases and 7 bases respectively, with 15 bases between them. The CDR3 runs to 14 residues.

This clone was counted only a few times. The J gene is TRBJ2-6, the V gene TRBV5-1; 10 positions match TRBD1. Germline V gene lookup returns CDR1 SGHRS and CDR2 YFSETQ. The CDR3 consists of 19 residues. Trimming took 0 bases from V and 0 from J; bases not matched to a gene: 6. This CDR3 is CASSLGTGGSLSGANVLTF. The CDR3 region has the DNA TGCGCCAGCAGCTTGGGGACAGGGGGATCCCTCTCTGGGGCCAACGTCCTGACTTTC.

This clone was counted a few times. The rearrangement uses TRBV18 and TRBJ2-3; D may be TRBD2 (6 bases). The V end was cut by 3 bases, the J end by 4 bases, with 17 bases between. CDR3 length: 16 amino acids. Germline CDR1 KGHSH, CDR2 LQKENI. This chain's CDR3 is CASSPLGSGGADTQYF. CDR3 in DNA: TGTGCCAGCTCACCGTTAGGATCCGGGGGTGCAGATACGCAGTATTTT.

The CDR3 sequence is CASSLGGRPQETQYF. The CDR3 nucleotides read TGTGCCAGCAGTTTGGGCGGGAGGCCACAAGAGACCCAGTACTTC. The V and J genes are TRBV27 and TRBJ2-5; 8 nucleotides line up with TRBD2. The V and J ends lost 3 bases and 2 bases, in that order; junction bases with no gene match: 5. Germline V CDR1 and CDR2: MNHEY, SMNVEV (reference sequence). The CDR3 consists of 15 residues.

This clone has more than one count but fewer than ten. This chain connects TRBV29-1 to TRBJ2-5, with D perhaps matching TRBD2 (5 bases). This CDR3 is 12 amino acids long. Between the trimmed V and J ends, which lost 7 bases and 5 bases, there was a span of 14 bases. The germline gives CDR1 SQVTM, CDR2 ANQGSEA. CDR3 loop: CSDSEDGETQYF. CDR3 sequence (DNA): TGCAGCGACTCGGAGGATGGCGAGACCCAGTACTTC.

The chain links TRBV9 to TRBJ2-2; 11 bases align to TRBD1. The J segment lost 0 bases and the V segment lost 5 bases, leaving 9 bases of the junction unmatched. This CDR3 region has 18 residues. CDR1 and CDR2 from the germline V gene are SGDLS and YYNGEE. In nucleotides, the CDR3 is TGTGCCAGCAGTCGGCCCGGGACAGGGGGATCGAACACCGGGGAGCTGTTTTTT. This gives the protein CASSRPGTGGSNTGELFF.

This clone was detected once. CDR3 residues: CAWSVSLSSVYYGYTF. CDR3 coding DNA: TGTGCCTGGAGTGTAAGCCTTTCGAGTGTCTACTATGGCTACACCTTC. The genes are TRBV30 and TRBJ1-2, with D unclear. The V end lost 0 bases, the J end lost 3 bases, and 17 bases lay between the germline ends. The CDR3 has 16 amino acids. Germline V gene data show CDR1 as GTSNPN and CDR2 as SVGIG (reference sequence).

This chain connects TRBV5-4 to TRBJ1-1, with D maybe TRBD1 (6 bases). CDR1 and CDR2 from the germline V gene are SGHNT and YYREEE (reference sequence). The CDR3 consists of 16 residues. V was trimmed by 5 bases and J by 1 base, leaving 18 bases between them. The CDR3 sequence is CASSFEGHARNTEAFF. CDR3 coding DNA: TGTGCCAGCAGTTTTGAGGGACACGCTCGGAACACTGAAGCTTTCTTT.